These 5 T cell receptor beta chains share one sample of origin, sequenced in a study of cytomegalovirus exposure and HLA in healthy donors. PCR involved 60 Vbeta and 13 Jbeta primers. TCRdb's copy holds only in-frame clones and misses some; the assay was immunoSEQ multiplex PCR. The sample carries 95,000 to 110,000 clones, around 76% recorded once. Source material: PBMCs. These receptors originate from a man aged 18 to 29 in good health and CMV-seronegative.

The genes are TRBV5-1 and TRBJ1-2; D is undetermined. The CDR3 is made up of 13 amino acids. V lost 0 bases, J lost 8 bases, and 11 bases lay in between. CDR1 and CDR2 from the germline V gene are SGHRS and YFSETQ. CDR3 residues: CASSLGASMGYTF. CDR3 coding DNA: TGCGCCAGCAGCTTGGGTGCGTCTATGGGCTACACCTTC.

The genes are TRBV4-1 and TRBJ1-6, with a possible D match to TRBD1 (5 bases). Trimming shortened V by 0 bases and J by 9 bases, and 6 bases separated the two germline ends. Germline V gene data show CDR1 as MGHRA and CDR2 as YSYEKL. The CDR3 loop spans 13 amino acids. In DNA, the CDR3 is TGCGCCAGCAGCCAAGAGCAGGGTTCACCCCTCCACTTT. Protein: CASSQEQGSPLHF.

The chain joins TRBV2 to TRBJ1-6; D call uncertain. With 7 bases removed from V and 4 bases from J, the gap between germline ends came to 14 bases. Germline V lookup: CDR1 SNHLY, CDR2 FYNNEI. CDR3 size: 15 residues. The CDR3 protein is CASTLTSGYNSPLHF. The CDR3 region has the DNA TGTGCCAGCACGCTCACTTCCGGGTATAATTCACCCCTCCACTTT. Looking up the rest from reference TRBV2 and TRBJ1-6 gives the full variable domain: EPEVTQTPSHQVTQMGQEVILRCVPISNHLYFYWYRQILGQKVEFLVSFYNNEISEKSEIFDDQFSVERPDGSNFTLKIRSTKLEDSAMYFCASTLTSGYNSPLHFGNGTRLTVT.

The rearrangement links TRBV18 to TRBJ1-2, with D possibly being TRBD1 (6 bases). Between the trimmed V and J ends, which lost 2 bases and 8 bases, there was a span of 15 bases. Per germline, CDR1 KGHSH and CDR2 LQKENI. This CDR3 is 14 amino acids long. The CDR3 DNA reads TGTGCCAGCTCACCAACCCCCCAGGGGTTGGGCTACACCTTC. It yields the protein CASSPTPQGLGYTF.

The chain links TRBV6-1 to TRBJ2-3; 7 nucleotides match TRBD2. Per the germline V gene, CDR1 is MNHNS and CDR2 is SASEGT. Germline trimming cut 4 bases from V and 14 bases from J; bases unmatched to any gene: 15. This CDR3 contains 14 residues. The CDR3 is CASSVSSGAPGPYF. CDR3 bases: TGTGCCAGCAGTGTTTCGAGCGGGGCCCCGGGTCCGTATTTT.